Each of the 20 T cell receptor beta chains below was sequenced from the same sample in a study of T cell responses to AZD1222 COVID-19 vaccine (dated by TCRdb to 2020 to 2023). Sample time point, as interpreted from the label and publication: about 28 days (+/-7) after the second vaccine dose. The library was prepared using the immunoSEQ multiplex PCR assay. Drawn from immuneACCESS, this table holds only the in-frame rearrangements with V and J called that TCRdb kept. Clones are partly lost; checked studies trace under half to an unresolved V gene and leave the rest unexplained. In this sample the table shows approximately 200,000 clones, approximately 89% of which occur a single time. 3% to 3.5% of the sample belongs to the ten largest clones. The sequencing used peripheral blood, collected 28 days after the second AZD1222 dose. These receptors all come from an adult who received the AZD1222 COVID-19 vaccine.

The chain links TRBV7-8 to TRBJ2-3; 10 nucleotides match TRBD2. CDR1 and CDR2 (germline): SGHVS, FQNEAQ. The CDR3 runs to 13 residues. Trimming at V came to 8 bases and at J to 1 base, leaving 0 bases not matched to a gene. The CDR3 protein is CASLAGGTDTQYF. In DNA, the CDR3 is TGTGCCAGCCTAGCGGGAGGCACAGATACGCAGTATTTT.

The chain joins TRBV28 to TRBJ1-1, with D maybe TRBD1 (5 bases). The CDR3 consists of 15 residues. Germline assignment: CDR1 MDHEN and CDR2 SYDVKM. V was trimmed by 3 bases and J by 3 bases, leaving 14 bases between them. CDR3 bases: TGTGCCAGCAGTTTTCAAGGGGACGGGTACACTGAAGCTTTCTTT. Residues: CASSFQGDGYTEAFF.

The chain uses TRBV28 and TRBJ1-1; TRBD1 matches at 9 bases. Germline CDR1 reads MDHEN; CDR2 reads SYDVKM. This CDR3 is 14 amino acids long. Germline trimming cut 4 bases from V and 13 bases from J; bases unmatched to any gene: 13. The CDR3 loop is CASSSTDRGAEGFF. CDR3 nucleotide sequence: TGTGCCAGCAGTTCCACCGACAGGGGGGCTGAGGGTTTCTTT.

The chain couples TRBV7-2 to TRBJ2-7; D is perhaps TRBD1 (6 bases). Between the trimmed V and J ends, which lost 4 bases and 2 bases, there was a span of 12 bases. The CDR3 runs 14 residues. Germline V gene lookup returns CDR1 SGHTA and CDR2 FQGNSA. This CDR3 is CASSWTGTTYEQYF. The DNA for the CDR3 is TGTGCCAGCAGCTGGACCGGGACAACCTACGAGCAGTACTTC.

This rearrangement joins TRBV6-4 to TRBJ2-6, with D tentatively TRBD1 (6 bases). The CDR3 has 21 amino acids. V lost 0 bases and J lost 2, with 23 bases in between. From germline, CDR1 is MRHNA and CDR2 SNTAGT. The DNA for the CDR3 is TGTGCCAGCAGTGACTCACGGACAGCCCTACTAGGACCAGCTGGGGCCAACGTCCTGACTTTC. Residues: CASSDSRTALLGPAGANVLTF.

V gene TRBV9 combines with J gene TRBJ2-7, with TRBD2 as a possible D gene (6 bases). Trimming removed 0 bases at V and 0 bases at J, with 10 bases between. Per germline, CDR1 SGDLS and CDR2 YYNGEE. The CDR3 sequence is 15 residues long. CDR3 nucleotide sequence: TGTGCCAGCAGCGTAGGAGCGGGCGGCTCCTACGAGCAGTACTTC. It yields the protein CASSVGAGGSYEQYF.

This clone appeared once. V and J are TRBV12-5 and TRBJ2-1; no clear D. The CDR3 sequence is 17 residues long. V shed 0 bases and J shed 0 bases, with 12 bases lying between them. Germline V lookup: CDR1 LGHNT, CDR2 FRNRAP. The CDR3: CASGLVLIGSSYNEQFF. The CDR3 DNA follows: TGTGCTAGTGGTTTGGTACTAATCGGAAGCTCCTACAATGAGCAGTTCTTC.

The chain joins TRBV5-5 to TRBJ2-3; TRBD1 matches 8 bases. The CDR3 loop spans 17 amino acids. The V gene end was trimmed by 1 base and the J gene end by 2 bases; junction bases not matched to a gene: 9. Germline assignment: CDR1 SGHKS and CDR2 YYEKEE (reference sequence). CDR3 residues: CASSLSTGEDVTDTQYF. DNA of the CDR3: TGTGCCAGCAGCTTGTCGACAGGGGAGGATGTCACAGATACGCAGTATTTT.

This clone has a handful of counts. The rearrangement uses TRBV11-2 and TRBJ2-7, with D perhaps matching TRBD1 or TRBD2 (6 bases each). The germline V gene has CDR1 SGHAT and CDR2 FQNNGV. Trimming stripped 5 bases from V and 5 bases from J, with 25 bases between. This CDR3 is built from 17 residues. The CDR3 is CASSPRGQPGALDEQYF. Written as DNA, the CDR3 is TGTGCCAGCAGCCCTCGGGGGCAACCTGGGGCGTTAGACGAGCAGTACTTC.

The rearrangement joins TRBV7-3 to TRBJ2-3, with TRBD1 matching over 7 bases. CDR3 length equals 15 residues. The J segment lost 1 base and the V segment lost 3 bases, leaving 4 bases of the junction unmatched. Germline V lookup: CDR1 SGHTA, CDR2 FQGTGA. CDR3 nucleotides: TGTGCCAGCAGCTTCGACGGACAGGGCACAGATACGCAGTATTTT. It translates to CASSFDGQGTDTQYF.

V usage is TRBV6-6 and J usage is TRBJ1-4; D is uncertain. The CDR3 spans 15 residues. V was shortened by 2 bases and J by 8 bases, with 15 bases between the two germline ends. Germline assignment: CDR1 MNHNY and CDR2 SVGAGI (reference sequence). Here the CDR3 reads CASSYVSAESEKLFF. The CDR3 nucleotides are TGTGCCAGCAGTTACGTTAGTGCAGAATCCGAAAAACTGTTTTTT.

This sequence joins TRBV7-2 and TRBJ2-1, with D possibly matching TRBD2 (7 bases). Germline V gives CDR1 SGHTA, CDR2 FQGNSA. V lost 5 bases and J lost 2, with 13 bases in between. The CDR3 is 15 residues long. For the CDR3, the DNA is TGTGCCAGCAGCCCACAGGGAGGGCCCTACAATGAGCAGTTCTTC. Its protein product is CASSPQGGPYNEQFF.

The genes are TRBV11-3 and TRBJ1-1; perhaps TRBD1 as D (6 bases). This CDR3 contains 17 residues. From germline, CDR1 is SGHNT and CDR2 YENEEA. The V end lost 5 bases, the J end lost 0 bases, and 19 bases lay between the germline ends. CDR3 bases: TGTGCCAGCAGCCTTAAACGGGGGCCGGGGGTGAACACTGAAGCTTTCTTT. Encoded protein: CASSLKRGPGVNTEAFF.

CDR3 in DNA: TGTGCCACCAGTGATAGCAGAGGGACCCACTACAATGAGCAGTTCTTC. It translates to CATSDSRGTHYNEQFF. The chain links TRBV24-1 to TRBJ2-1; D is possibly TRBD1 or TRBD2 (5 bases each). The CDR3 has 16 amino acids. The ends were cut back, 3 bases at V and 3 bases at J, with 14 bases in the middle. CDR1 is KGHDR, CDR2 SFDVKD, per germline.

This rearrangement joins TRBV5-1 to TRBJ1-3; D is uncertain. CDR1 and CDR2 from the germline V gene are SGHRS and YFSETQ. There are 15 residues in the CDR3. V was shortened by 0 bases and J by 2 bases, with 9 bases between the two germline ends. CDR3 loop: CASSLEIGAGNTIYF. Here the CDR3 DNA reads TGCGCCAGCAGCTTGGAAATTGGTGCTGGAAACACCATATATTTT.

This sequence joins TRBV6-5 and TRBJ1-1; TRBD1 matches 9 bases. Germline lookup yields CDR1 MNHEY and CDR2 SVGAGI. With 2 bases clipped from V and 4 bases from J, the junction kept 5 bases outside the gene matches. The CDR3 runs 15 residues. CDR3 DNA sequence: TGTGCCAGCAGTTACAACAGGGGGCCGGGCACTGAAGCTTTCTTT. Protein product: CASSYNRGPGTEAFF.

The chain links TRBV28 to TRBJ1-4; 8 nucleotides agree with TRBD1. The germline V gene has CDR1 MDHEN and CDR2 SYDVKM. Germline trimming cut 5 bases from V and 2 bases from J; bases unmatched to any gene: 13. This CDR3 is 18 amino acids long. This CDR3 is CASSRQQGAGGTNEKLFF. The CDR3 DNA follows: TGTGCCAGCAGTCGCCAGCAGGGGGCCGGGGGCACTAATGAAAAACTGTTTTTT.

The table lists this clone with a count of one. The J gene is TRBJ1-2, the V gene TRBV28; the D is unclear. The CDR3 extends over 12 amino acids. Germline V gene data show CDR1 as MDHEN and CDR2 as SYDVKM. Trimming took 5 bases from V and 8 from J, leaving 12 bases between them. The chain's CDR3 is CASSTTAGGYTF. CDR3 bases: TGTGCCAGCAGTACCACGGCGGGGGGCTACACCTTC.

The chain recombines TRBV29-1 with TRBJ2-2, with D uncertain. Trimming stripped 5 bases from V and 3 bases from J, with 10 bases between. CDR3 length: 13 amino acids. The germline V gene encodes CDR1 SQVTM and CDR2 ANQGSEA. The DNA of the CDR3 is TGCAGCGTTCGGAGAACCGACACCGGGGAGCTGTTTTTT. Translating gives CSVRRTDTGELFF.

This chain links TRBV29-1 with TRBJ1-1; 9 bases are a match to TRBD1. After removal of 2 bases from V and 4 bases from J, the junction contained 2 bases not matched to a gene. The CDR3 length is 13 residues. CDR1 and CDR2 from the germline V gene are SQVTM and ANQGSEA. The DNA for the CDR3 is TGCAGCGTTGAAATGGGACAGGGCACTGAAGCTTTCTTT. Protein sequence: CSVEMGQGTEAFF.